These 23 T cell receptor beta chains share one sample of origin, sequenced in a study of blood T cell repertoires in COVID-19 (TCRdb year 2020). The library was generated by the immunoSEQ multiplex PCR assay. The source is immuneACCESS, and TCRdb retained only in-frame sequences with V and J called. Part of the clones is not carried over; for the studies checked, unresolved V genes explain less than half of this, and the remainder is unexplained. In all, the sample holds about 190,000 clones, and approximately 78% of those were seen once. Approximately 15% of the sample lies in the top ten. What was sequenced was PBMCs or T cells enriched from blood (not recorded which). The receptor set was obtained from a woman in her forties or fifties who had recovered from COVID-19.

The chain joins TRBV3-1 (or the pseudogene TRBV3-2) to TRBJ1-1; the D gene is possibly TRBD1 (6 bases). Germline CDR1 and CDR2: LGHDT and YNNKEL (reference sequence). CDR3 size: 14 residues. V was cut by 1 base and J by 6 bases, with 12 bases left in between. The CDR3 loop reads CASSQGGGDAEAFF. Written as DNA, the CDR3 is TGTGCCAGCAGCCAAGGAGGGGGGGACGCTGAAGCTTTCTTT.

The V gene is TRBV6-2 or TRBV6-3, the J gene TRBJ2-3, with unresolved D. There are 19 residues in the CDR3. Germline V gene lookup returns CDR1 MNHEY and CDR2 SVGEGT. The V and J ends lost 2 bases and 2 bases respectively, with 23 bases between them. The CDR3 region is CASSYNPSFESQDTDTQYF. The CDR3 DNA is TGTGCCAGCAGTTACAACCCATCGTTTGAGTCCCAGGACACAGATACGCAGTATTTT.

The J gene is TRBJ2-1, the V gene TRBV20-1, with 8 bases that match TRBD2. CDR3 length: 16 amino acids. The germline gives CDR1 DFQATT, CDR2 SNEGSKA (reference sequence). The V segment lost 3 bases and the J segment 4 bases; nucleotides outside the gene matches: 11. The CDR3 region has the DNA TGCAGTGCTAGTGACCAAGGCGGGAGGCGTTACAATGAGCAGTTCTTC. It codes for CSASDQGGRRYNEQFF.

The chain is built from TRBV5-1 and TRBJ1-2; 9 bases are shared with TRBD1. In germline, CDR1 is SGHRS, CDR2 YFSETQ. This CDR3 has 18 residues. The V segment lost 4 bases and the J segment 0 bases; nucleotides outside the gene matches: 13. CDR3 amino acids: CASSRSSTGGQANYGYTF. The DNA for the CDR3 is TGCGCCAGCAGCCGTAGTTCGACAGGGGGGCAAGCTAACTATGGCTACACCTTC.

This clone appeared a few times. This CDR3 is also generated by other DNA sequences in the sample. This chain links TRBV19 with TRBJ2-5, with a possible D match to TRBD2 (6 bases). V shed 3 bases and J shed 5 bases, with 13 bases lying between them. This CDR3 is 14 amino acids long. The germline V gene encodes CDR1 LNHDA and CDR2 SQIVND (reference sequence). The CDR3 here is CASSIGGFGETQYF. The CDR3 DNA reads as TGTGCCAGTAGTATCGGGGGTTTCGGGGAGACCCAGTACTTC.

The CDR3 DNA is TGCGCCAGCAGTTTGAGTGGTCTATCGGGACAGGGAATAAACAATGAGCAGTTCTTC. This sequence encodes CASSLSGLSGQGINNEQFF. The chain has TRBV10-1 and TRBJ2-1; 9 bases align to TRBD1. V was clipped by 5 bases and J by 5 bases; unmatched bases: 19. Germline V gene lookup returns CDR1 WNHNN and CDR2 SYGVQD (reference sequence). This CDR3 region has 19 residues.

This clone was seen a single time. V usage is TRBV9 and J usage is TRBJ2-1, with D perhaps TRBD1 (6 bases). CDR3 size: 20 residues. CDR1 and CDR2 (germline): SGDLS, YYNGEE. Trimming took 3 bases from V and 0 from J, leaving 25 bases between them. The CDR3 protein is CASSAAGTKSPSSSYNEQFF. The CDR3 DNA sequence: TGTGCCAGCAGCGCCGCCGGGACAAAAAGCCCCTCAAGCTCCTACAATGAGCAGTTCTTC. Drawing the rest from reference TRBV9 and TRBJ2-1, the complete variable domain is DSGVTQTPKHLITATGQRVTLRCSPRSGDLSVYWYQQSLDQGLQFLIQYYNGEERAKGNILERFSAQQFPDLHSELNLSSLELGDSALYFCASSAAGTKSPSSSYNEQFFGPGTRLTVL.

The chain recombines TRBV5-4 with TRBJ2-2; D may be TRBD1 (6 bases). The CDR3 is 14 amino acids. The germline CDR1 and CDR2 sequences are SGHNT and YYREEE (reference sequence). Trimming stripped 4 bases from V and 1 base from J, with 8 bases between. The CDR3 region has the DNA TGTGCCAGCAGCGTGGGACAGAACACCGGGGAGCTGTTTTTT. Protein sequence: CASSVGQNTGELFF.

CDR3 loop: CASSSRGSTSGANVLTF. The CDR3 region has the DNA TGTGCCAGCAGCTCCAGGGGAAGTACCTCTGGGGCCAACGTCCTGACTTTC. The chain combines TRBV5-4 with TRBJ2-6, with a tentative D call TRBD1 (6 bases). Trimming took 3 bases from V and 0 from J, leaving 13 bases between them. Germline V gives CDR1 SGHNT, CDR2 YYREEE (reference sequence). CDR3 length: 17 residues.

This chain joins TRBV30 and TRBJ1-3; maybe TRBD1 (6 bases). Germline loops: CDR1 GTSNPN, CDR2 SVGIG (reference sequence). The V end was cut by 3 bases, the J end by 2 bases, with 14 bases between. The CDR3 contains 15 residues. This chain's CDR3 is CAWSLGGAAGNTIYF. The DNA for the CDR3 is TGTGCCTGGAGCCTGGGGGGGGCGGCTGGAAACACCATATATTTT.

The chain is built from TRBV2 and TRBJ2-1; TRBD1 matches at 8 bases. The CDR3 has 12 amino acids. The junction had 3 bases not matched to a gene; V was cut back by 10 bases and J by 4 bases. Germline V gene data show CDR1 as SNHLY and CDR2 as FYNNEI. The CDR3: CATRQGYNEQFF. The CDR3 DNA follows: TGTGCCACCCGACAGGGGTACAATGAGCAGTTCTTC.

The rearrangement joins TRBV7-2 to TRBJ2-5, with 11 bases that match TRBD2. V lost 2 bases, J lost 1 base, and 9 bases stayed unmatched. Germline values: CDR1 SGHTA, CDR2 FQGNSA. This CDR3 is built from 18 residues. The CDR3 here is CASSLTGSGRALQETQYF. The CDR3 region has the DNA TGTGCCAGCAGCTTAACGGGTAGCGGGAGGGCTCTCCAAGAGACCCAGTACTTC.

A single count supports this clone. This rearrangement joins TRBV23-1 to TRBJ2-2, with D perhaps TRBD1 (6 bases). TRBV23-1 has ORF status, its function being uncertain. The CDR3 consists of 17 residues. Trimming pared 8 bases from V and 0 bases from J, leaving 19 bases between. The CDR3: CASGLFGGAPNTGELFF. The CDR3 coding sequence is TGCGCCAGCGGACTCTTTGGGGGCGCCCCGAACACCGGGGAGCTGTTTTTT.

This clone was counted between two and nine times. V and J are TRBV7-2 and TRBJ2-1; D is ambiguous. V lost 2 bases and J 6 bases, leaving 5 bases between the germline ends. CDR1 and CDR2 from the germline V gene are SGHTA and FQGNSA. The CDR3 spans 12 residues. CDR3 residues: CASSLMANEQFF. The CDR3 coding sequence is TGTGCCAGCAGCTTAATGGCCAATGAGCAGTTCTTC.

The V call is TRBV19, the J call TRBJ1-2, with D unresolved. CDR1 LNHDA and CDR2 SQIVND come from the germline V gene (reference sequence). This CDR3 has 14 residues. The germline V and J ends were trimmed by 6 bases and 2 bases, with 13 bases remaining between them. DNA of the CDR3: TGTGCCAGTAGCCCTCCACACCGAAACTATGGCTACACCTTC. This sequence encodes CASSPPHRNYGYTF. The complete variable domain, with remaining parts taken from reference TRBV19 and TRBJ1-2, reads DGGITQSPKYLFRKEGQNVTLSCEQNLNHDAMYWYRQDPGQGLRLIYYSQIVNDFQKGDIAEGYSVSREKKESFPLTVTSAQKNPTAFYLCASSPPHRNYGYTFGSGTRLTVV.

The chain employs TRBV14 and TRBJ2-1; 10 bases align to TRBD2. This CDR3 has 15 amino acids. From germline, CDR1 is SGHDN and CDR2 FVKESK. V was clipped by 0 bases and J by 6 bases; unmatched bases: 2. The CDR3 region is CASSQDLAGVNEQFF. The CDR3, as DNA: TGTGCCAGCAGCCAAGATCTAGCGGGAGTCAATGAGCAGTTCTTC.

V usage is TRBV19 and J usage is TRBJ2-1; 11 bases map to TRBD2. Germline trimming cut 5 bases from V and 4 bases from J; bases unmatched to any gene: 7. The CDR3 is made up of 16 amino acids. The germline V gene encodes CDR1 LNHDA and CDR2 SQIVND (reference sequence). The CDR3 coding sequence is TGTGCCAGTAGTCCCCAACTAGCGGGGGTATACAATGAGCAGTTCTTC. It codes for CASSPQLAGVYNEQFF.

V usage is TRBV7-6 and J usage is TRBJ2-2; TRBD1 matches at 7 bases. Germline V lookup: CDR1 SGHVS, CDR2 FNYEAQ. The CDR3 has 16 amino acids. Trimming cost V 5 bases and J 0 bases; bases outside gene matches: 6. The CDR3, as DNA: TGTGCCAGCAGCACCCGACAGGGAACGAACACCGGGGAGCTGTTTTTT. This codes for CASSTRQGTNTGELFF.

This clone appeared a single time. V gene TRBV29-1 combines with J gene TRBJ2-1, with TRBD2 matching 13 bases. The CDR3 has 16 amino acids. Looked up from germline, CDR1 is SQVTM and CDR2 is ANQGSEA. Trimming cost V 4 bases and J 9 bases; bases outside gene matches: 12. In DNA form, the CDR3 reads TGCAGCGTTGGCGATCTCGGACTAGCGGGAGTCGGTGAGCAGTTCTTC. It specifies CSVGDLGLAGVGEQFF.

The V and J genes are TRBV27 and TRBJ1-2; 10 bases agree with TRBD1. The CDR3 is 15 residues long. In germline, CDR1 is MNHEY, CDR2 SMNVEV (reference sequence). V lost 5 bases to trimming and J lost 6 bases; unmatched junction nucleotides: 9. The CDR3 sequence is CASSPNRDRGHGYTF. CDR3 nucleotide sequence: TGTGCCAGCAGTCCCAACCGGGACAGGGGCCATGGCTACACCTTC.

The chain carries TRBV5-1 and TRBJ2-2; D might be TRBD2 (6 bases). CDR1 is SGHRS and CDR2 is YFSETQ in the germline V gene. This CDR3 region has 16 residues. The ends were cut back, 0 bases at V and 5 bases at J, with 14 bases in the middle. In DNA form, the CDR3 reads TGCGCCAGCAGCTTGGCCGGGGGAAGAGGGACCGGGGAGCTGTTTTTT. Encoded protein: CASSLAGGRGTGELFF.

The DNA for the CDR3 is TGCGCCAGCAGCTTGGCCGGACAGCCCTCCTACAATGAGCAGTTCTTC. Translating gives CASSLAGQPSYNEQFF. V usage is TRBV5-1 and J usage is TRBJ2-1, with a weak D call TRBD1 (6 bases). The germline V gene has CDR1 SGHRS and CDR2 YFSETQ. The CDR3 sequence is 16 residues long. V shed 0 bases and J shed 0 bases, with 10 bases lying between them.

This chain uses TRBV27 with TRBJ2-2; D may be TRBD1 (6 bases). This CDR3 is built from 18 residues. Germline V CDR1 and CDR2: MNHEY, SMNVEV (reference sequence). The germline V and J ends were trimmed by 3 bases and 5 bases, with 22 bases remaining between them. CDR3 bases: TGTGCCAGCAGTTTGGAGGCGCAGGGGCCAACCTCTACCGGGGAGCTGTTTTTT. The encoded protein is CASSLEAQGPTSTGELFF.